This is a list of T cell receptor beta chains from one sample in a study of blood T cell repertoires in COVID-19. Clones were sequenced by immunoSEQ multiplex PCR, and TCRdb holds only the in-frame ones, with some missing. The table records around 300,000 clones, 89% of them present only once. Sequencing was performed on peripheral blood. The origin of the receptors is a man aged 45-60 years with acute or convalescent COVID-19. CDR3s include the opening cysteine and the closing phenylalanine or tryptophan. The D gene is left open where the match is weak. Where a row states a size, it is once, few, many or the class of an expanded clone; other rows omit it.

d_gene	j_gene	v_gene	abundance	CDR3aa	CDR3nt
NA	TRBJ1-1	TRBV30	NA	CAGLGQLNTEAFF	TGTGCGGGACTGGGGCAGTTGAACACTGAAGCTTTCTTT
NA	TRBJ2-2	TRBV5-4	NA	CASSYYTGELFF	TGTGCCAGCAGCTACTACACCGGGGAGCTGTTTTTT
TRBD1	TRBJ2-1	TRBV9	once	CASSRRTGPYNEQFF	TGTGCCAGCAGCAGGAGGACAGGGCCCTACAATGAGCAGTTCTTC
NA	TRBJ1-2	TRBV14	NA	CASSQVPLARTNYGYTF	TGTGCCAGCAGCCAAGTACCCCTAGCCCGGACGAACTATGGCTACACCTTC
TRBD2	TRBJ2-1	TRBV13	NA	CASSSRLAGGQFF	TGTGCCAGCAGCTCCCGATTAGCGGGGGGGCAGTTCTTC
TRBD1	TRBJ1-1	TRBV19	NA	CASSRAGQDAEAFF	TGTGCCAGTAGTAGAGCTGGACAGGACGCTGAAGCTTTCTTT
NA	TRBJ1-4	TRBV11-2	NA	CASSLTGEKLFF	TGTGCCAGCAGCTTAACGGGTGAAAAACTGTTTTTT
TRBD2	TRBJ2-1	TRBV6-4	NA	CASSASGGRDNEQFF	TGTGCCAGCAGTGCAAGCGGGGGTAGGGACAATGAGCAGTTCTTC
NA	TRBJ2-6	TRBV6-5	NA	CASSHGGSGANVLTF	TGTGCCAGCAGCCACGGAGGGTCTGGGGCCAACGTCCTGACTTTC
NA	TRBJ2-7	TRBV11-1	NA	CASSLAAGGSYEQYF	TGTGCCAGCAGCTTAGCGGCAGGGGGGTCCTACGAGCAGTACTTC
NA	TRBJ1-4	TRBV3-1/TRBV3-2	NA	CASSQVLNEKLFF	TGTGCCAGCAGCCAAGTACTTAATGAAAAACTGTTTTTT
NA	TRBJ2-1	TRBV14	NA	CASSRVSADNEQFF	TGTGCCAGCAGCCGGGTCAGCGCGGACAATGAGCAGTTCTTC
NA	TRBJ1-1	TRBV13	once	CASSPGQATEAFF	TGTGCCAGCAGCCCCGGTCAAGCCACTGAAGCTTTCTTT